Shown below are 32 T cell receptor beta chains from a single sample sequenced in a study of blood T cells in healthy people across ages. Sample-barcoded 5' priming and a J-beta primer mix drove a second PCR of about 7 to 12 cycles. TCRdb analysed the 5' RACE reads with MiXCR anew, one entry per CDR3 protein. There are under 800,000 distinct CDR3 sequences in the sample; more than 40% occur only once, and around 20% lies in the top ten. The sample comprised blood. The receptor set was obtained from a woman between 55 and 75 years old in good health.

The chain has TRBV20-1 and TRBJ1-1, with TRBD1 as a possible D gene (5 bases). The CDR3 consists of 14 residues. Germline assignment: CDR1 DFQATT and CDR2 SNEGSKA (reference sequence). The ends were cut back, 2 bases at V and 1 base at J, with 11 bases in the middle. The CDR3 coding sequence is TGCAGTGCTAGAATCGGGGGTAAGAACACTGAAGCTTTCTTT. Protein product: CSARIGGKNTEAFF.

This clonotype has only a few counts. The chain couples TRBV12-3 or TRBV12-4 to TRBJ1-4; TRBD1 matches at 9 bases. There are 15 residues in the CDR3. Losses at the gene ends were 7 bases for V and 3 bases for J; bases not matched to a gene: 6. The CDR3 region has the DNA TGTGCCAGCACTCTTGGGACAGGGCCTAATGAAAAACTGTTTTTT. Residues: CASTLGTGPNEKLFF.

The J gene is TRBJ2-1, the V gene TRBV20-1; tentatively, D is TRBD1 (5 bases). The J call may be mistaken, given a closer DNA end match to TRBJ2-7. CDR1 DFQATT and CDR2 SNEGSKA come from the germline V gene (reference sequence). The CDR3 contains 15 residues. CDR3 DNA sequence: TGCAGTGCTAGAGATCTAAAGGGGATTTACAATGAGCAGTACTTC. It is translated as CSARDLKGIYNEQYF.

This clonotype was picked up a small number of times. The rearrangement links TRBV7-9 to TRBJ2-5, with 8 bases aligning to TRBD2. The germline V gene encodes CDR1 SEHNR and CDR2 FQNEAQ (reference sequence). V was clipped by 6 bases and J by 3 bases; unmatched bases: 3. The CDR3 is 13 residues long. The CDR3 nucleotides are TGTGCCAGCAGACTTAGCGGGGAAGAGACCCAGTACTTC. Translating it yields CASRLSGEETQYF.

A few counts support this clonotype. This chain connects TRBV7-2 to TRBJ1-2; D is unresolved. The V end was cut by 1 base, the J end by 6 bases, with 9 bases between. This CDR3 has 13 amino acids. Germline V lookup: CDR1 SGHTA, CDR2 FQGNSA. The CDR3 bases are TGTGCCAGCAGCTTAGGCCAGCGGGATGGCTACACCTTC. Amino acids: CASSLGQRDGYTF.

The chain joins TRBV29-1 to TRBJ2-3, with 13 bases fitting TRBD2. V lost 6 bases and J lost 4; bases outside the gene matches: 4. Germline CDR1 is SQVTM and CDR2 is ANQGSEA. The CDR3 runs to 14 residues. The CDR3 region is CSVETSGGADTQYF. The CDR3 DNA reads as TGCAGCGTCGAAACTAGCGGGGGGGCAGATACGCAGTATTTT.

V and J are TRBV29-1 and TRBJ2-1; D remains unclear. V was clipped by 0 bases and J by 7 bases, with 4 bases between them. The CDR3 runs to 11 residues. Per the germline V gene, CDR1 is SQVTM and CDR2 is ANQGSEA. CDR3: CSVEEGNEQFF. The CDR3 DNA reads TGCAGCGTTGAAGAGGGTAATGAGCAGTTCTTC.

There are a few counts of this clonotype. A much larger clone sits a single nucleotide away, making a read error possible. The rearrangement uses TRBV2 and TRBJ2-7, with no clear D. The CDR3 runs 11 residues. V was pared by 4 bases and J by 7 bases, with 8 bases between. Germline loops: CDR1 SNHLY, CDR2 FYNNEI. CDR3 in amino acids: CASSAYNEQYF. CDR3 in DNA: TGTGCCAGCAGTGCTTACAATGAGCAGTACTTC.

The chain joins TRBV25-1 to TRBJ1-5, with TRBD1 as a possible D gene (5 bases). V lost 1 base to trimming and J lost 5 bases, with 9 bases between them. CDR3 size: 14 residues. The germline V gene has CDR1 MGHDK and CDR2 SYGVNS. CDR3 residues: CASSEWGNDQPQHF. The CDR3 region has the DNA TGTGCCAGCAGTGAATGGGGGAATGATCAGCCCCAGCATTTT.

This rearrangement joins TRBV12-3 or TRBV12-4 to TRBJ2-1; D is possibly TRBD1 (6 bases). This CDR3 is 14 amino acids long. V shed 3 bases and J shed 0 bases, with 6 bases lying between them. The CDR3: CASSLGASYNEQFF. The CDR3 DNA is TGTGCCAGCAGTTTGGGGGCCTCCTACAATGAGCAGTTCTTC.

The chain employs TRBV7-3 and TRBJ2-1; 13 nucleotides line up with TRBD2. The V and J ends lost 6 bases and 6 bases, in that order; junction bases with no gene match: 8. The CDR3 contains 16 residues. Looked up from germline, CDR1 is SGHTA and CDR2 is FQGTGA. CDR3 nucleotides: TGTGCCAGCAGTCAAAGACTAGCGGGGGGAGGCAATGAGCAGTTCTTC. It codes for CASSQRLAGGGNEQFF.

This clonotype occurred once. The junction and the germline gene differ at one end; a read error may be behind it. The CDR3 sequence is CASSYDRSQNIQYF. CDR3 bases: TGTGCCAGTAGTTATGACCGATCCCAAAACATTCAGTACTTC. The chain carries TRBV6-5 and TRBJ2-4, with D uncertain. The CDR3 has 14 amino acids. Germline V gene data show CDR1 as MNHEY and CDR2 as SVGAGI.

This sequence joins TRBV18 and TRBJ1-3, with a weak D call TRBD1 (6 bases). V lost 6 bases to trimming and J lost 0 bases, with 18 bases between them. The CDR3 totals 17 residues. Germline V gene sequence: CDR1 KGHSH, CDR2 LQKENI. This chain's CDR3 is CASSLVGGTTSGNTIYF. The CDR3 nucleotides read TGTGCCAGCTCCCTCGTGGGGGGCACCACCTCTGGAAACACCATATATTTT.

The J gene is TRBJ1-1, the V gene TRBV20-1; maybe TRBD1 (5 bases). Trimming removed 0 bases at V and 2 bases at J, with 13 bases between. CDR3 length: 15 residues. Germline V gene lookup returns CDR1 DFQATT and CDR2 SNEGSKA (reference sequence). The CDR3 sequence: CSARDPRGTNTEAFF. CDR3 in DNA: TGCAGTGCTAGAGATCCAAGGGGAACCAACACTGAAGCTTTCTTT.

This clonotype was seen once. The chain employs TRBV10-3 and TRBJ2-1; 8 nucleotides match TRBD2. CDR3 length: 16 amino acids. J was trimmed by 0 bases and V by 3 bases; bases with no gene match: 4. In germline, CDR1 is ENHRY, CDR2 SYGVKD. The CDR3 DNA reads TGTGCCATCAGTGACGGGACTAGACCCTCCTACAATGAGCAGTTCTTC. As protein: CAISDGTRPSYNEQFF.

With respect to this clonotype: A much larger clonotype is one base distant, so this may be a read error. The rearrangement links TRBV29-1 to TRBJ1-2, with TRBD1 identical over 7 bases. Unmatched junction bases numbered 9, after V lost 7 bases and J lost 7 bases. CDR1 SQVTM and CDR2 ANQGSEA come from the germline V gene. CDR3 length: 12 residues. In nucleotides, the CDR3 is TGCAGCGACCTGACAGGGAGCTTTGGCTACACCTTC. Translating it yields CSDLTGSFGYTF.

As to this clonotype: A clone one base away is much larger, so this may be a read error. This chain joins TRBV29-1 and TRBJ2-7; D unclear. The J call is uncertain, as TRBJ2-5 better fits the DNA end. CDR3 length: 13 amino acids. Per the germline V gene, CDR1 is SQVTM and CDR2 is ANQGSEA. This CDR3 is CSVVGPGRETQYF. The CDR3 nucleotides are TGCAGCGTTGTAGGCCCCGGGCGGGAGACCCAGTACTTC.

In its sample, this clonotype was seen a few times. The chain couples TRBV4-1 to TRBJ2-7, with 7 bases that match TRBD1. The CDR3 consists of 14 residues. Germline values: CDR1 MGHRA, CDR2 YSYEKL. V shed 0 bases, J shed 3 bases, and the junction held 2 bases outside the gene matches. The CDR3 sequence: CASSQEGQSYEQYF. The CDR3 DNA is TGCGCCAGCAGCCAAGAGGGACAGAGCTACGAGCAGTACTTC.

The V call is TRBV5-1, the J call TRBJ1-1; TRBD1 is a possible D gene (5 bases). The V end lost 0 bases, the J end lost 1 base, and 10 bases lay between the germline ends. The CDR3 spans 15 residues. CDR1 is SGHRS and CDR2 is YFSETQ in the germline V gene. The CDR3 coding sequence is TGCGCCAGCAGCTTGGAACCGGGGCGGAACACTGAAGCTTTCTTT. This gives the protein CASSLEPGRNTEAFF. Combining the CDR3 with reference TRBV5-1 and TRBJ1-1 gives the whole variable domain KAGVTQTPRYLIKTRGQQVTLSCSPISGHRSVSWYQQTPGQGLQFLFEYFSETQRNKGNFPGRFSGRQFSNSRSEMNVSTLELGDSALYLCASSLEPGRNTEAFFGQGTRLTVV.

This clonotype occurred a few times. This chain connects TRBV15 to TRBJ1-5; D remains unclear. CDR1 is LNHNV, CDR2 YYDKDF, per germline (reference sequence). V shed 1 base and J shed 6 bases, with 13 bases lying between them. The CDR3 length is 15 residues. CDR3 loop: CATSRGNQAAQPQHF. As DNA, the CDR3 is TGTGCCACCAGCAGAGGGAACCAGGCAGCTCAGCCCCAGCATTTT.

The chain links TRBV20-1 to TRBJ2-1; D possibly corresponds to TRBD2 (5 bases). Deletions cut 6 bases from V and 0 bases from J, with 9 bases between. The CDR3 sequence is 13 residues long. Germline loops: CDR1 DFQATT, CDR2 SNEGSKA (reference sequence). CDR3: CSAAGNSYNEQFF. The CDR3 DNA follows: TGCAGTGCGGCGGGTAACTCCTACAATGAGCAGTTCTTC.

The J gene is TRBJ2-7, the V gene TRBV20-1; D is perhaps TRBD2 (5 bases). The V end lost 3 bases, the J end lost 0 bases, and 12 bases lay between the germline ends. Germline assignment: CDR1 DFQATT and CDR2 SNEGSKA (reference sequence). The CDR3 is made up of 14 amino acids. The DNA for the CDR3 is TGCAGTGCTAGTTTCGCGGGCGCCTCCTACGAGCAGTACTTC. It translates to CSASFAGASYEQYF.

This clonotype was detected once. The rearrangement links TRBV7-2 to TRBJ2-1; TRBD2 matches at 9 bases. Trimming cost V 4 bases and J 10 bases; bases outside gene matches: 8. CDR1 and CDR2 from the germline V gene are SGHTA and FQGNSA. This CDR3 region has 14 residues. For the CDR3, the DNA is TGTGCCAGCAGCTATCTAGCGGGGAGATACGAGCAGTTCTTC. Translating it yields CASSYLAGRYEQFF.

This clonotype was seen just once. V usage is TRBV27 and J usage is TRBJ2-1, with 8 bases that match TRBD2. The CDR3 totals 16 residues. With V trimmed by 0 bases and J by 7 bases, 8 bases remained unmatched. Germline values: CDR1 MNHEY, CDR2 SMNVEV (reference sequence). The CDR3, as DNA: TGTGCCAGCAGTTTATCCGGGGGGGCTACTCTTAATGAGCAGTTCTTC. Its translation is CASSLSGGATLNEQFF.

This clonotype was picked up one time. At one boundary the junction diverges from the germline segment, which might be a read error. V is TRBV29-1 and J is TRBJ2-5, with TRBD2 matching 9 bases. The CDR3 consists of 15 residues. The V gene's germline CDR1 is SQVTM and CDR2 ANQGSEA. The CDR3 DNA follows: TGCAACGTTGGGGAGACTAGCGGAGATCTACGTGGGCAGTACTTC. Translating it yields CNVGETSGDLRGQYF.

The chain joins TRBV7-8 to TRBJ2-1; D is unresolved. Between the trimmed V and J ends, which lost 1 base and 3 bases, there was a span of 13 bases. CDR3 size: 16 residues. Germline V gene data show CDR1 as SGHVS and CDR2 as FQNEAQ. The CDR3: CASSLGVGQVYNEQFF. In DNA, the CDR3 is TGTGCCAGCAGCTTAGGTGTAGGGCAGGTCTACAATGAGCAGTTCTTC.

The chain is built from TRBV10-3 and TRBJ2-3; 12 nucleotides match TRBD2. Germline CDR1 is ENHRY and CDR2 is SYGVKD. Losses at the gene ends were 6 bases for V and 6 bases for J; bases not matched to a gene: 7. The CDR3 spans 15 residues. Here the CDR3 DNA reads TGTGCCATCAGAGGGGGACTAGCGGGCTCGGATACGCAGTATTTT. The encoded protein is CAIRGGLAGSDTQYF.

This chain links TRBV20-1 with TRBJ2-5; D perhaps matches TRBD2 (5 bases). The J call may not be correct, given that the DNA end is closer to TRBJ2-7. The germline V gene has CDR1 DFQATT and CDR2 SNEGSKA (reference sequence). The CDR3 runs 13 residues. CDR3 sequence reads: CSARLAPLYEQYF. The CDR3 DNA is TGCAGTGCTAGACTAGCCCCACTCTACGAGCAGTACTTC.

J is TRBJ2-7 and V is TRBV20-1; 11 bases are shared with TRBD2. CDR1 and CDR2 from the germline V gene are DFQATT and SNEGSKA (reference sequence). J gave up 7 bases and V 5 bases, and 10 bases lay outside the gene matches. This CDR3 has 14 amino acids. In nucleotides, the CDR3 is TGCAGTGCTTCCCTTAGCGGGGGGGCCGGTGAGCAGTACTTC. This gives the protein CSASLSGGAGEQYF.

V gene TRBV19 combines with J gene TRBJ1-1; no reliable D call. With 5 bases removed from V and 1 base from J, the gap between germline ends came to 11 bases. Per the germline V gene, CDR1 is LNHDA and CDR2 is SQIVND (reference sequence). CDR3 length equals 14 residues. CDR3 in amino acids: CASSVQPQNTEAFF. The CDR3 DNA reads as TGTGCCAGTAGTGTCCAGCCCCAGAACACTGAAGCTTTCTTT. Supplemented by reference TRBV19 and TRBJ1-1, the full variable domain reads DGGITQSPKYLFRKEGQNVTLSCEQNLNHDAMYWYRQDPGQGLRLIYYSQIVNDFQKGDIAEGYSVSREKKESFPLTVTSAQKNPTAFYLCASSVQPQNTEAFFGQGTRLTVV.

V gene TRBV20-1 combines with J gene TRBJ2-2; D remains ambiguous. The CDR3 length is 13 residues. CDR1 DFQATT and CDR2 SNEGSKA come from the germline V gene (reference sequence). Trimming took 5 bases from V and 4 from J, leaving 11 bases between them. CDR3 protein: CSARSDSTGELFF. CDR3 in DNA: TGCAGTGCTCGAAGTGACTCCACCGGGGAGCTGTTTTTT.

The DNA of the CDR3 is TGTGCCAGTAACCGACTCGGCCCCTACAATGAGCAGTTCTTC. Translation gives CASNRLGPYNEQFF. The V and J genes are TRBV19 and TRBJ2-1; unclear D gene. The CDR3 has 14 residues. Trimming cost V 7 bases and J 2 bases, with 12 bases left between them. Germline CDR1 LNHDA, CDR2 SQIVND (reference sequence).